This TCR beta chain is drawn from a study of cytomegalovirus exposure and HLA in healthy donors. The method was immunoSEQ multiplex PCR; TCRdb's version includes in-frame clones alone and lacks a portion of them. The sample holds roughly 330,000 clones; roughly 90% are singletons and the top ten take approximately 1.2%. With respect to this clone: Other DNA sequences in this sample translate to the same CDR3.

CDR1 and CDR2 (germline): SGHRS, YFSETQ. The length of the CDR3 is 15 residues. V lost 4 bases, J lost 0 bases, and 10 bases lay in between. Sequencing used PBMCs. The TCR was taken from a woman aged 30 to 39 in good health and CMV-seropositive. The chain links TRBV5-1 to TRBJ1-4; TRBD1 might be the D (5 bases). CDR3: CASSPWGATNEKLFF. The CDR3 DNA follows: TGCGCCAGCAGCCCGTGGGGGGCAACTAATGAAAAACTGTTTTTT.